The sequence of this TCR beta chain was determined in a study of blood T cell repertoires in COVID-19. Clones were sequenced by immunoSEQ multiplex PCR, and TCRdb holds only the in-frame ones, with some missing. The profile shows some 110,000 clones, 86% of them singletons. V lost 5 bases and J lost 4; bases outside the gene matches: 7. CDR1 is SGHTA, CDR2 FQGNSA, per germline. This CDR3 is built from 15 residues. V gene TRBV7-2 combines with J gene TRBJ2-1, with TRBD2 matching 8 bases. This receptor was identified in a man aged 35 to 55 with acute or convalescent COVID-19. Sequencing was done on a sample of peripheral blood. The CDR3 spells CASSPRLAIYNEQFF. CDR3 in DNA: TGTGCCAGCAGCCCCCGACTAGCGATTTACAATGAGCAGTTCTTC.